The 32 T cell receptor beta chains below all came from one sample that was sequenced in a study of T cells in Graves' hyperthyroidism and ophthalmopathy. Amplification of TCR beta CDR3 regions used RNA as the template. A first-round RT-PCR of the TCR CDR3 used the HTBI primer set. TCRdb passed the multiplex PCR reads through MiXCR, listing each CDR3 protein once. The data hold 550,000 to 700,000 distinct CDR3 sequences, with under 60% observed a single time. Sequenced: peripheral blood or thyroid tissue (not recorded which). The source of these receptors is an adult woman with Graves' disease, either hyperthyroidism or ophthalmopathy (not recorded which).

Notes on this clonotype: Germline and junction disagree at one end, which may indicate a read error. CDR3 amino acids: CASNLALMAGAFTDTQYF. The CDR3 DNA sequence: TGTGCCAGCAACTTAGCGCTAATGGCGGGAGCCTTCACAGATACGCAGTATTTT. The chain is built from TRBV7-4 and TRBJ2-3; the match to TRBD2 covers 7 bases. Germline V gene sequence: CDR1 SGHVT, CDR2 SQSDAQ. The CDR3 is 18 amino acids.

The gene calls are TRBV7-8 and TRBJ1-2, with D perhaps TRBD1 (6 bases). Germline assignment: CDR1 SGHVS and CDR2 FQNEAQ. The CDR3 has 15 residues. Deletions cut 2 bases from V and 7 bases from J, with 17 bases between. CDR3 residues: CASSLMGAEEGGYTF. For the CDR3, the DNA is TGTGCCAGCAGCTTAATGGGGGCGGAGGAAGGTGGCTACACCTTC.

The V call is TRBV25-1, the J call TRBJ1-3; perhaps TRBD1 as D (5 bases). The CDR3 covers 14 residues. Trimming removed 9 bases at V and 3 bases at J, with 15 bases between. Germline V lookup: CDR1 MGHDK, CDR2 SYGVNS. The DNA of the CDR3 is TGTGCCAGTGCTGGCACAGGCTATGGAAACACCATATATTTT. Protein sequence: CASAGTGYGNTIYF.

This clonotype was seen repeatedly, ten times or more. In DNA, the CDR3 is TGTGCCAGCAGCTTATACTCTGAAGCTTTCTTT. Its protein is CASSLYSEAFF. V gene TRBV7-9 combines with J gene TRBJ1-1, with D hard to call. Germline loops: CDR1 SEHNR, CDR2 FQNEAQ (reference sequence). The CDR3 sequence is 11 residues long. Trimming removed 2 bases at V and 6 bases at J, with 4 bases between.

This clonotype occurred once. The CDR3 does not end in the conserved phenylalanine or tryptophan, so this is likely a read error. This chain joins TRBV19 and TRBJ1-1; D unclear. Germline V gene data show CDR1 as LNHDA and CDR2 as SQIVND (reference sequence). The CDR3 has 15 residues. Trimming cost V 4 bases and J 5 bases, with 17 bases left between them. CDR3 coding DNA: TGTGCCAGTAGTAAGCCCGACACGGGAAGGACTGAAGCTTTCCTT. It encodes CASSKPDTGRTEAFL.

Many counts were recorded for this clonotype. This chain connects TRBV11-2 to TRBJ1-4; 9 bases agree with TRBD1. Trimming took 4 bases from V and 4 from J; bases not matched to a gene: 7. Germline CDR1 is SGHAT and CDR2 is FQNNGV. The CDR3 spans 16 residues. The CDR3 here is CASSYPRTGDNEKLFF. Here the CDR3 DNA reads TGTGCCAGCAGCTATCCGAGGACAGGGGATAATGAAAAACTGTTTTTT.

This clonotype came up many times. CDR3 sequence (DNA): TGTGCCAGCAGCTTTCACAGGAACACTGAAGCTTTCTTT. Amino acids: CASSFHRNTEAFF. V is TRBV7-3 and J is TRBJ1-1; D gene ambiguous. Germline CDR1 reads SGHTA; CDR2 reads FQGTGA. V lost 3 bases, J lost 1 base, and 6 bases lay in between. This CDR3 has 13 residues.

The table lists this clonotype with many counts. The chain links TRBV14 to TRBJ1-2, with TRBD1 matching 7 bases. Germline-derived CDR1 and CDR2 are SGHDN and FVKESK. The V gene end was trimmed by 4 bases and the J gene end by 5 bases; junction bases not matched to a gene: 13. The CDR3 sequence is 16 residues long. CDR3 in amino acids: CASSPLPGQAAYGYTF. In DNA, the CDR3 is TGTGCCAGCAGCCCCCTTCCCGGACAGGCCGCTTATGGCTACACCTTC.

A few counts support this clonotype. Germline is not matched at one junction end, which may reflect a read error. The V call is TRBV5-1, the J call TRBJ2-5; D may be TRBD2 (6 bases). The CDR3 covers 14 residues. Germline assignment: CDR1 SGHRS and CDR2 YFSETQ. Written as DNA, the CDR3 is TGCGCCAGCAGCTTCGGGACTTCTGAAGAGGCCCAGTACTTC. Amino acid sequence: CASSFGTSEEAQYF.

About this clonotype itself: A junction end diverges from the germline sequence, so it may reflect a read error. The rearrangement links TRBV5-1 to TRBJ1-4; no definite D call. Per the germline V gene, CDR1 is SGHRS and CDR2 is YFSETQ. CDR3 length: 14 residues. Here the CDR3 reads CTSSLTGNNEKLFF. The CDR3 DNA sequence: TGCACCAGCAGCTTAACGGGAAATAATGAAAAACTGTTCTTT.

This clonotype was counted many times. The chain has TRBV7-2 and TRBJ2-7; D perhaps matches TRBD2 (5 bases). This CDR3 is built from 14 residues. CDR1 is SGHTA, CDR2 FQGNSA, per germline. Trimming stripped 3 bases from V and 2 bases from J, with 11 bases between. CDR3 coding DNA: TGTGCCAGCAGCTTCTTCGACGGGACCTACGAGCAGTACTTC. Its protein is CASSFFDGTYEQYF.

This chain uses TRBV5-1 with TRBJ2-1, with D possibly being TRBD1 or TRBD2 (6 bases each). Germline CDR1 and CDR2: SGHRS and YFSETQ. V was cut by 1 base and J by 8 bases, with 13 bases left in between. The CDR3 has 14 residues. The CDR3 nucleotides read TGCGCCAGCAGCTTGTTGGGGGGCACCGATGAGCAGTTCTTC. Its translation is CASSLLGGTDEQFF.

The table lists this clonotype with many counts. The V call is TRBV5-6, the J call TRBJ2-5, with D perhaps assigned TRBD1 or TRBD2 (5 bases each). Germline V gene lookup returns CDR1 SGHDT and CDR2 YYEEEE. Trimming removed 0 bases at V and 5 bases at J, with 11 bases between. CDR3 length: 14 residues. The CDR3 DNA reads TGTGCCAGCAGCTTGGCCGCCAGGGAGGAGACCCAGTACTTC. It translates to CASSLAAREETQYF.

In its sample, this clonotype was seen many times. The chain is built from TRBV15 and TRBJ1-5; the D is unclear. Trimming took off 1 base at V and 5 bases at J, with 15 bases between the two ends. From germline, CDR1 is LNHNV and CDR2 YYDKDF (reference sequence). CDR3 length: 16 amino acids. In DNA, the CDR3 is TGTGCCACCAGCAGAGGGCAAGCGGTCGGCCATCAGCCCCAGCATTTT. As protein: CATSRGQAVGHQPQHF.

Ten or more counts support this clonotype. This chain connects TRBV29-1 to TRBJ2-7; D gene ambiguous. Trimming stripped 0 bases from V and 2 bases from J, with 8 bases between. Germline values: CDR1 SQVTM, CDR2 ANQGSEA. This CDR3 is 13 amino acids long. The DNA for the CDR3 is TGCAGCGTTGAAGATCGGGCAGCCTACGAGCAGTACTTC. Residues: CSVEDRAAYEQYF.

This clonotype was detected once. The chain combines TRBV6-1 with TRBJ1-5; D remains ambiguous. The germline CDR1 and CDR2 sequences are MNHNS and SASEGT. The CDR3 spans 14 residues. Trimming took off 5 bases at V and 3 bases at J, with 11 bases between the two ends. The CDR3 loop is CASSYRAHNQPQHF. The DNA for the CDR3 is TGTGCCAGCAGTTACCGGGCCCACAATCAGCCCCAGCATTTT.

This clonotype was counted at least ten times. The chain employs TRBV24-1 and TRBJ2-3, with D maybe TRBD1 (5 bases). From germline, CDR1 is KGHDR and CDR2 SFDVKD. This CDR3 comprises 12 residues. V shed 6 bases and J shed 6 bases, with 9 bases lying between them. The CDR3 region is CATSQGKDTQYF. As DNA, the CDR3 is TGTGCCACCAGTCAGGGAAAGGATACGCAGTATTTT.

V gene TRBV29-1 combines with J gene TRBJ1-2; 9 nucleotides line up with TRBD1. CDR3 size: 11 residues. Germline trimming cut 7 bases from V and 8 bases from J; bases unmatched to any gene: 5. From germline, CDR1 is SQVTM and CDR2 ANQGSEA. CDR3 in DNA: TGCAGCGGGGACAGGGACCTCGGCTACACCTTC. This sequence encodes CSGDRDLGYTF. Full variable domain (remainder filled in from reference TRBV29-1 and TRBJ1-2): SAVISQKPSRDICQRGTSLTIQCQVDSQVTMMFWYRQQPGQSLTLIATANQGSEATYESGFVIDKFPISRPNLTFSTLTVSNMSPEDSSIYLCSGDRDLGYTFGSGTRLTVV.

This clonotype has at least ten counts. The V call is TRBV18, the J call TRBJ1-1, with TRBD1 matching over 8 bases. Per germline, CDR1 KGHSH and CDR2 LQKENI. V shed 6 bases and J 11 bases; nucleotides not matched to a gene: 8. This CDR3 has 12 residues. This CDR3 reads CASSRPGGKAFF. The CDR3 DNA sequence: TGTGCCAGCTCGAGGCCAGGGGGCAAGGCTTTCTTT.

This clonotype showed up just a few times. The J gene is TRBJ2-7, the V gene TRBV7-2; a possible D gene is TRBD1 (6 bases). The CDR3 sequence is 15 residues long. Trimming shortened V by 3 bases and J by 0 bases, and 12 bases separated the two germline ends. Germline values: CDR1 SGHTA, CDR2 FQGNSA. CDR3 region: CASSFRDIYSYEQYF. For the CDR3, the DNA is TGTGCCAGCAGCTTCCGGGACATCTACTCCTACGAGCAGTACTTC.

The chain carries TRBV20-1 and TRBJ1-6, with D possibly TRBD1 on 5 matching bases. The CDR3 has 15 amino acids. Germline V lookup: CDR1 DFQATT, CDR2 SNEGSKA (reference sequence). The V and J ends lost 5 bases and 7 bases respectively, with 18 bases between them. The CDR3 nucleotides are TGCAGTGCTGTATCGGGGGAACCCAGAAATTCACCCCTCCACTTT. It codes for CSAVSGEPRNSPLHF.

The chain is built from TRBV10-3 and TRBJ2-7, with D tentatively TRBD2 (7 bases). Trimming removed 8 bases from V and 5 bases from J, with 16 bases in between. Germline values: CDR1 ENHRY, CDR2 SYGVKD. This CDR3 comprises 13 residues. CDR3 sequence (DNA): TGTGCCATCTTGACGGGGGGCGGCCACGAGCAGTACTTC. Protein sequence: CAILTGGGHEQYF.

CDR3 in amino acids: CASSLAAGAPQETQYF. CDR3 nucleotides: TGTGCCAGCAGCTTAGCGGCGGGGGCCCCACAAGAGACCCAGTACTTC. This chain joins TRBV7-8 and TRBJ2-5; D might be TRBD2 (7 bases). The CDR3 covers 16 residues. Germline V gene data show CDR1 as SGHVS and CDR2 as FQNEAQ. V was clipped by 0 bases and J by 2 bases, with 13 bases between them.

This clonotype showed up many times. The chain combines TRBV6-5 with TRBJ1-4, with 9 bases lining up with TRBD1. This CDR3 region has 15 residues. Germline lookup yields CDR1 MNHEY and CDR2 SVGAGI. V dropped 6 bases and J dropped 2; count of bases not matched to a gene: 4. As DNA, the CDR3 is TGTGCCAGCAGGTGGACAGGGGCCACTAATGAAAAACTGTTTTTT. Translation: CASRWTGATNEKLFF.

The count of this clonotype is one. The genes are TRBV7-3 and TRBJ2-6; D gene uncertain. From germline, CDR1 is SGHTA and CDR2 FQGTGA. The CDR3 consists of 16 residues. The V end lost 5 bases, the J end lost 0 bases, and 11 bases lay between the germline ends. The CDR3 DNA reads as TGTGCCAGCAGCGGGCTCACTCTCTCTGGGGCCAACGTCCTGACTTTC. It codes for CASSGLTLSGANVLTF.

This clonotype was seen ten or more times. The chain recombines TRBV20-1 with TRBJ1-6, with D perhaps matching TRBD1 (5 bases). Germline CDR1 and CDR2: DFQATT and SNEGSKA (reference sequence). V was pared by 1 base and J by 10 bases, with 14 bases between. The CDR3 covers 14 residues. CDR3 nucleotide sequence: TGCAGTGCTAGAGGATGGGCGGGGGAATCACCCCTCCACTTT. Its protein product is CSARGWAGESPLHF.

This clonotype has more than one count but fewer than ten. The rearrangement uses TRBV5-1 and TRBJ1-6; TRBD1 aligns across 7 bases. This CDR3 is 14 amino acids long. V dropped 4 bases and J dropped 9; count of bases not matched to a gene: 7. Germline lookup yields CDR1 SGHRS and CDR2 YFSETQ. CDR3: CASSLGQEISPLHF. The CDR3 DNA reads as TGCGCCAGCAGCCTCGGACAGGAGATTTCACCCCTCCACTTT.

This clonotype was found many times. The chain uses TRBV19 and TRBJ2-5; 7 bases are a match to TRBD1. Germline-derived CDR1 and CDR2 are LNHDA and SQIVND (reference sequence). This CDR3 is built from 14 residues. J gave up 5 bases and V 4 bases, and 7 bases lay outside the gene matches. CDR3 DNA sequence: TGTGCCAGTAGTACCAGACAGGGATACGAGACCCAGTACTTC. Translating gives CASSTRQGYETQYF.

The table lists this clonotype with many counts. V gene TRBV9 combines with J gene TRBJ1-1; no definite D call. V lost 0 bases and J lost 4, with 7 bases in between. The CDR3 totals 13 residues. The germline V gene has CDR1 SGDLS and CDR2 YYNGEE. The CDR3 coding sequence is TGTGCCAGCAGCGTAGTTCCGGGCACTGAAGCTTTCTTT. Translated, it gives CASSVVPGTEAFF. The full variable domain, completed using reference TRBV9 and TRBJ1-1, is DSGVTQTPKHLITATGQRVTLRCSPRSGDLSVYWYQQSLDQGLQFLIQYYNGEERAKGNILERFSAQQFPDLHSELNLSSLELGDSALYFCASSVVPGTEAFFGQGTRLTVV.

This clonotype was detected ten times or more. The chain recombines TRBV19 with TRBJ2-5; no clear D. Germline CDR1 reads LNHDA; CDR2 reads SQIVND (reference sequence). V was shortened by 3 bases and J by 5 bases, with 19 bases between the two germline ends. The CDR3 length is 16 residues. CDR3 nucleotides: TGTGCCAGTAGTATCGGGTCGCGGAGAGCGCGGGAGACCCAGTACTTC. Translation: CASSIGSRRARETQYF.

To note about this clonotype: Just one base apart from a much larger clone, this may be a read error. V is TRBV4-1 and J is TRBJ2-7; TRBD2 matches 8 bases. V was pared by 2 bases and J by 7 bases, with 16 bases of the junction left unmatched. The germline V gene encodes CDR1 MGHRA and CDR2 YSYEKL. The CDR3 covers 17 residues. This CDR3 reads CASSQISGLAAIGEQYF. In DNA form, the CDR3 reads TGCGCCAGCAGCCAAATCTCCGGACTAGCAGCTATTGGAGAGCAGTACTTC.

The chain couples TRBV28 to TRBJ1-5; 9 bases are a match to TRBD1. The V and J ends lost 5 bases and 2 bases, in that order; junction bases with no gene match: 4. The CDR3 is 15 amino acids. Looked up from germline, CDR1 is MDHEN and CDR2 is SYDVKM. The CDR3 DNA reads as TGTGCCAGCAGTCACAGGGGGCGAGGCAATCAGCCCCAGCATTTT. Amino acid sequence: CASSHRGRGNQPQHF.